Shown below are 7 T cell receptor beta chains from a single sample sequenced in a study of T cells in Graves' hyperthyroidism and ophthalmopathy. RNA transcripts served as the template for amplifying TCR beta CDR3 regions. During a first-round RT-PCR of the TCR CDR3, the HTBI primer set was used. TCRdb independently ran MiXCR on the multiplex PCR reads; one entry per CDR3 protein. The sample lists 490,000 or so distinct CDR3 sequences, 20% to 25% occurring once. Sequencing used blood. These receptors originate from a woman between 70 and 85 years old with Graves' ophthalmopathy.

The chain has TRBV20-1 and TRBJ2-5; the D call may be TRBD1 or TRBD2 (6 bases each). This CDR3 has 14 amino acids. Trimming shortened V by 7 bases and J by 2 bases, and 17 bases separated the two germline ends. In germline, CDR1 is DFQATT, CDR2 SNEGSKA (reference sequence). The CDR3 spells CSVGGLALQETQYF. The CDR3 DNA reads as TGCAGTGTAGGGGGGTTAGCCTTACAAGAGACCCAGTACTTC.

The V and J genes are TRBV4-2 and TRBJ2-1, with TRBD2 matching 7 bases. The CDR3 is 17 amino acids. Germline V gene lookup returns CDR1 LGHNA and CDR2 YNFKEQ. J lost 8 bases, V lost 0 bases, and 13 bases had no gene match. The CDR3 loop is CASSQDGASGLGDEQFF. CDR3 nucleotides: TGTGCCAGCAGCCAAGATGGAGCTAGCGGCTTAGGGGATGAGCAGTTCTTC.

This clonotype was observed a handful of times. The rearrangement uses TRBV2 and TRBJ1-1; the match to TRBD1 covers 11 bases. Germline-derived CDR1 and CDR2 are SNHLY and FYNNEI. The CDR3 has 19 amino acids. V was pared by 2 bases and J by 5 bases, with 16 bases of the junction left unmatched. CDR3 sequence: CASSETGTGGIGMGTEAFF. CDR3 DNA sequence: TGTGCCAGCAGTGAAACCGGGACAGGGGGTATAGGTATGGGTACTGAAGCTTTCTTT.

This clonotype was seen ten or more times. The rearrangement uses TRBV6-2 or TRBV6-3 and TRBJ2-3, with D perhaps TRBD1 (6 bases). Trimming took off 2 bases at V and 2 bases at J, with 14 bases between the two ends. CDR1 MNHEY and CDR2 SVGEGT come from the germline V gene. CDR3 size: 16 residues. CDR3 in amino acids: CASSYPQGYPTDTQYF. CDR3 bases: TGTGCCAGCAGTTACCCCCAGGGGTATCCCACAGATACGCAGTATTTT.

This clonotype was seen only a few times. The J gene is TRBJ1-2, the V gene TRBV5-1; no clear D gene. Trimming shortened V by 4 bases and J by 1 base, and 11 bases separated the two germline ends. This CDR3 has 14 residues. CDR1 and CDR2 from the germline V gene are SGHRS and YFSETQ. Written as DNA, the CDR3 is TGCGCCAGCAGCCGTACAGAGCTTAACTATGGCTACACCTTC. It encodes CASSRTELNYGYTF.

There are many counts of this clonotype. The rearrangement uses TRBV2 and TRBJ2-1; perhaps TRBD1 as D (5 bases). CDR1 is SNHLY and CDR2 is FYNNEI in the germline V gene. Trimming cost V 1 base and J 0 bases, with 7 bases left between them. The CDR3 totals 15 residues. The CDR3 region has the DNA TGTGCCAGCAGTGAAGACAGGAGCTCCTACAATGAGCAGTTCTTC. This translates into CASSEDRSSYNEQFF.

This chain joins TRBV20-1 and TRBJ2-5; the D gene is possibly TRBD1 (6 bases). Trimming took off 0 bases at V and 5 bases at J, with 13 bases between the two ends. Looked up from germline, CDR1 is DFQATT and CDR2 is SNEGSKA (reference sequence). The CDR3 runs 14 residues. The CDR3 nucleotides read TGCAGTGCTAGAGATCCCCGACAGGCGGAGACCCAGTACTTC. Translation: CSARDPRQAETQYF.